These 29 T cell receptor beta chains originate from one sample sequenced in a study of identical twins. TCRdb fed the 5' RACE reads into MiXCR, producing one record per CDR3 protein. The table includes roughly 770,000 distinct CDR3 sequences, around a sixth detected once. The same sample was also used in a study of T cells expressing NK-cell markers.

The sequenced sample was PBMCs. The receptors stem from a woman younger than 35 in good health.

The chain combines TRBV20-1 with TRBJ2-2, with D perhaps TRBD1 (5 bases). The V gene's germline CDR1 is DFQATT and CDR2 SNEGSKA (reference sequence). Trimming shortened V by 1 base and J by 5 bases, and 8 bases separated the two germline ends. The CDR3 spans 13 residues. The CDR3 region is CSARGTPTGELFF. The CDR3 DNA reads TGCAGTGCTAGAGGGACACCTACCGGGGAGCTGTTTTTT.

This rearrangement joins TRBV29-1 to TRBJ2-5; TRBD1 aligns across 7 bases. The CDR3 totals 12 residues. Trimming at V came to 5 bases and at J to 6 bases, leaving 6 bases not matched to a gene. CDR1 is SQVTM and CDR2 is ANQGSEA in the germline V gene. CDR3 sequence reads: CSVTTGDQTQYF. CDR3 coding DNA: TGCAGCGTTACTACAGGGGATCAGACCCAGTACTTC.

The genes are TRBV20-1 and TRBJ2-5; 14 bases align to TRBD2. The CDR3 covers 16 residues. In germline, CDR1 is DFQATT, CDR2 SNEGSKA (reference sequence). V was clipped by 5 bases and J by 4 bases; unmatched bases: 9. The CDR3 DNA is TGCAGTGCTGTGACTAGCGGGGGGGCTTTTGTAGAGACCCAGTACTTC. Translating it yields CSAVTSGGAFVETQYF.

The J gene is TRBJ2-1, the V gene TRBV12-3 or TRBV12-4, with D perhaps assigned TRBD1 or TRBD2 (5 bases each). The CDR3 is 14 residues long. Between the trimmed V and J ends, which lost 2 bases and 7 bases, there was a span of 12 bases. Here the CDR3 reads CASSLRVWGNEQFF. The CDR3 region has the DNA TGTGCCAGCAGTTTACGGGTTTGGGGGAATGAGCAGTTCTTC.

Remarks on this clonotype: A much larger clone lies a single base off, so this may be a read error. This sequence joins TRBV12-3 or TRBV12-4 and TRBJ2-2, with D maybe TRBD2 (5 bases). Trimming removed 3 bases from V and 2 bases from J, with 10 bases in between. The CDR3 covers 15 residues. The chain's CDR3 is CASSLRVINTGELFF. CDR3 bases: TGTGCCAGCAGTTTGAGGGTAATCAACACCGGGGAGCTGTTTTTT.

This clonotype has more than one count but fewer than ten. This chain uses TRBV20-1 with TRBJ2-7, with D maybe TRBD1 (5 bases). This CDR3 contains 14 residues. CDR1 is DFQATT, CDR2 SNEGSKA, per germline (reference sequence). Between the trimmed V and J ends, which lost 3 bases and 2 bases, there was a span of 14 bases. Here the CDR3 reads CSARQGLEAYEQYF. CDR3 coding DNA: TGCAGTGCTAGGCAGGGTCTAGAGGCCTACGAGCAGTACTTC.

On this clonotype: The junction does not match germline at one end; this may be a read error. The chain is built from TRBV5-1 and TRBJ2-5, with D hard to call. The CDR3 consists of 11 residues. The germline V gene encodes CDR1 SGHRS and CDR2 YFSETQ. Here the CDR3 reads CASSLRETHYF. CDR3 sequence (DNA): TGCGCCAGCAGCTTAAGAGAGACCCACTACTTC.

This clonotype was counted many times. The chain uses TRBV5-5 and TRBJ1-5, with unresolved D. Germline CDR1 is SGHKS and CDR2 is YYEKEE (reference sequence). This CDR3 region has 16 residues. Trimming stripped 1 base from V and 1 base from J, with 12 bases between. The CDR3 loop reads CASSLFGRASNQPQHF. In DNA, the CDR3 is TGTGCCAGCAGCTTGTTCGGCAGAGCAAGCAATCAGCCCCAGCATTTT.

This clonotype showed up just once. V is TRBV11-2 and J is TRBJ2-3, with D maybe TRBD2 (6 bases). Germline CDR1 SGHAT, CDR2 FQNNGV. V was cut by 0 bases and J by 2 bases, with 12 bases left in between. This CDR3 contains 16 residues. CDR3 nucleotide sequence: TGTGCCAGCAGCTTAGATCGGGAGCGGCTCACAGATACGCAGTATTTT. Its protein product is CASSLDRERLTDTQYF.

This clonotype was recorded a few times. The chain links TRBV4-1 to TRBJ2-3, with D possibly being TRBD2 (5 bases). V lost 1 base to trimming and J lost 4 bases, with 12 bases between them. Germline V gene data show CDR1 as MGHRA and CDR2 as YSYEKL. The CDR3 contains 15 residues. CDR3 sequence: CASSQGISEADTQYF. As DNA, the CDR3 is TGCGCCAGCAGCCAAGGAATTTCGGAGGCAGATACGCAGTATTTT.

The chain uses TRBV9 and TRBJ2-1; D not certain. The V gene's germline CDR1 is SGDLS and CDR2 YYNGEE. V was trimmed by 0 bases and J by 7 bases, leaving 11 bases between them. This CDR3 has 14 amino acids. CDR3 in DNA: TGTGCCAGCAGCGTAGAATCTAGGTGGAATGAGCAGTTCTTC. This sequence encodes CASSVESRWNEQFF. Using reference TRBV9 and TRBJ2-1 for the parts outside the CDR3, the full variable domain is DSGVTQTPKHLITATGQRVTLRCSPRSGDLSVYWYQQSLDQGLQFLIQYYNGEERAKGNILERFSAQQFPDLHSELNLSSLELGDSALYFCASSVESRWNEQFFGPGTRLTVL.

The chain uses TRBV15 and TRBJ2-3; TRBD2 matches 10 bases. This CDR3 is 16 amino acids long. Trimming removed 0 bases from V and 1 base from J; junction bases left unmatched: 1. Germline V CDR1 and CDR2: LNHNV, YYDKDF (reference sequence). The CDR3 reads CATSRDLAGGTDTQYF. The DNA for the CDR3 is TGTGCCACCAGCAGAGATCTAGCGGGGGGCACAGATACGCAGTATTTT.

The J gene is TRBJ2-7, the V gene TRBV21-1; TRBD1 is the table's D call, not checked against the DNA. TRBV21-1 is given as a pseudogene. CDR3 length: 14 residues. CDR3 bases: TGTGCCATCGGCCCCGGGCTTCTGCCCCACGAGCAGTACTTC. Its translation is CAIGPGLLPHEQYF.

This clonotype has at least ten counts. This rearrangement joins TRBV24-1 to TRBJ2-2; D may be TRBD1 (6 bases). The CDR3 is 16 residues long. V was clipped by 9 bases and J by 1 base, with 17 bases between them. The germline gives CDR1 KGHDR, CDR2 SFDVKD. DNA for the CDR3: TGTGCCACCTCGGGCTCGACAGGAGGGAACACCGGGGAGCTGTTTTTT. The encoded protein is CATSGSTGGNTGELFF.

The rearrangement uses TRBV2 and TRBJ2-1; 7 bases match TRBD1. In germline, CDR1 is SNHLY, CDR2 FYNNEI. The CDR3 loop spans 14 amino acids. V dropped 7 bases and J dropped 0; count of bases not matched to a gene: 3. In nucleotides, the CDR3 is TGTGCCAGCAAAAACAGGGGCTCCTACAATGAGCAGTTCTTC. Amino acid sequence: CASKNRGSYNEQFF.

The genes are TRBV20-1 and TRBJ2-1; D may correspond to TRBD1 or TRBD2 (5 bases each). This CDR3 has 16 residues. V was pared by 1 base and J by 7 bases, with 20 bases between. Germline CDR1 DFQATT, CDR2 SNEGSKA (reference sequence). The CDR3 here is CSARAPRDPTGNEQFF. The DNA for the CDR3 is TGCAGTGCTAGAGCCCCGAGGGACCCCACCGGAAATGAGCAGTTCTTC.

This clonotype has just a few counts. V is TRBV6-5 and J is TRBJ2-1; 12 bases align to TRBD2. This CDR3 spans 15 amino acids. With 4 bases clipped from V and 7 bases from J, the junction kept 5 bases outside the gene matches. Germline-derived CDR1 and CDR2 are MNHEY and SVGAGI. The DNA of the CDR3 is TGTGCCAGCAGTTCCCTGACTAGCGGGGGTAATGAGCAGTTCTTC. This translates into CASSSLTSGGNEQFF.

The chain links TRBV7-9 to TRBJ2-5; D is possibly TRBD2 (6 bases). This CDR3 region has 13 residues. Germline loops: CDR1 SEHNR, CDR2 FQNEAQ (reference sequence). Trimming took off 5 bases at V and 5 bases at J, with 12 bases between the two ends. CDR3 nucleotides: TGTGCCAGCAGCCCGCAGGCGGGGGAGACCCAGTACTTC. Residues: CASSPQAGETQYF.

The gene calls are TRBV7-6 and TRBJ2-3; D unresolved. CDR1 and CDR2 from the germline V gene are SGHVS and FNYEAQ. The CDR3 loop spans 12 amino acids. V shed 5 bases and J shed 5 bases, with 8 bases lying between them. CDR3 loop: CASSRVGDTQYF. CDR3 bases: TGTGCCAGCAGCCGGGTGGGAGATACGCAGTATTTT.

This clonotype was counted a few times. This chain connects TRBV12-3 or TRBV12-4 to TRBJ2-7; no clear D gene. This CDR3 has 17 residues. The V end lost 7 bases, the J end lost 0 bases, and 22 bases lay between the germline ends. CDR3 region: CASNPGERRRNSYEQYF. For the CDR3, the DNA is TGTGCCAGCAACCCGGGCGAGAGGAGAAGAAACTCCTACGAGCAGTACTTC.

This clonotype turned up a few times. The rearrangement joins TRBV27 to TRBJ2-7, with D perhaps TRBD2 (6 bases). Germline V CDR1 and CDR2: MNHEY, SMNVEV (reference sequence). CDR3 length: 14 amino acids. The V gene lost 5 bases and the J gene lost 0 bases, with 11 bases spanning the gap. The CDR3: CASSRTKYSYEQYF. DNA of the CDR3: TGTGCCAGCAGTCGGACTAAATACTCCTACGAGCAGTACTTC.

This clonotype was found a few times. The chain's CDR3 is CSASPLLAGNYEQYF. CDR3 nucleotide sequence: TGCAGTGCTAGCCCGCTTCTGGCGGGAAACTACGAGCAGTACTTC. The chain links TRBV20-1 to TRBJ2-7, with D perhaps matching TRBD2 (6 bases). V lost 3 bases and J 3 bases, leaving 18 bases between the germline ends. The CDR3 is 15 amino acids. The germline V gene has CDR1 DFQATT and CDR2 SNEGSKA (reference sequence).

This clonotype occurred many times. V and J are TRBV12-3 or TRBV12-4 and TRBJ2-5, with 12 bases that match TRBD2. The V gene end was trimmed by 7 bases and the J gene end by 6 bases; junction bases not matched to a gene: 9. This CDR3 spans 15 amino acids. The chain's CDR3 is CASTLAGGYRKTQYF. In DNA, the CDR3 is TGTGCCAGCACCCTAGCGGGGGGGTACAGAAAGACCCAGTACTTC.

A few counts support this clonotype. This chain links TRBV12-3 or TRBV12-4 with TRBJ1-1; D possibly corresponds to TRBD1 (5 bases). There are 16 residues in the CDR3. Trimming took 1 base from V and 1 from J, leaving 13 bases between them. This CDR3 is CASSLGGLRANTEAFF. CDR3 nucleotides: TGTGCCAGCAGTTTAGGGGGCCTCCGGGCGAACACTGAAGCTTTCTTT.

This clonotype came up a few times. The V and J genes are TRBV24-1 and TRBJ2-7; D gene ambiguous. Germline loops: CDR1 KGHDR, CDR2 SFDVKD. The CDR3 loop spans 13 amino acids. Trimming took 5 bases from V and 1 from J, leaving 8 bases between them. In DNA, the CDR3 is TGTGCCACCAGTGTTCCGGGTTCCTACGAGCAGTACTTC. Translating gives CATSVPGSYEQYF.

The chain employs TRBV5-1 and TRBJ2-3, with 8 positions matching TRBD2. CDR1 is SGHRS and CDR2 is YFSETQ in the germline V gene. Germline trimming cut 4 bases from V and 5 bases from J; bases unmatched to any gene: 12. The CDR3 is made up of 16 amino acids. For the CDR3, the DNA is TGCGCCAGCAGCCCCTTCCCCGAGACTAGCGAAGATACGCAGTATTTT. Its translation: CASSPFPETSEDTQYF.

This chain joins TRBV7-2 and TRBJ1-2, with D unresolved. Germline CDR1 reads SGHTA; CDR2 reads FQGNSA. Deletions cut 3 bases from V and 8 bases from J, with 7 bases between. The CDR3 contains 11 residues. For the CDR3, the DNA is TGTGCCAGCAGCTTTAGGGTGGGCTACACCTTC. Its protein is CASSFRVGYTF.

The table lists this clonotype with many counts. This sequence joins TRBV6-5 and TRBJ2-1; D unresolved. Looked up from germline, CDR1 is MNHEY and CDR2 is SVGAGI. The ends were cut back, 0 bases at V and 4 bases at J, with 7 bases in the middle. The CDR3 is 14 residues long. CDR3 sequence reads: CASSYSDGYNEQFF. Here the CDR3 DNA reads TGTGCCAGCAGTTACTCGGACGGTTACAATGAGCAGTTCTTC.

The chain is built from TRBV18 and TRBJ1-2; D gene uncertain. V lost 2 bases and J lost 4, with 11 bases in between. Germline V lookup: CDR1 KGHSH, CDR2 LQKENI. CDR3 length: 14 residues. The CDR3 region has the DNA TGTGCCAGCTCACCAGGTTCCGAGCCCTATGGCTACACCTTC. Residues: CASSPGSEPYGYTF.